The next 6 T cell receptor beta chains were all read from a single sample in a study of cytomegalovirus exposure and HLA in healthy donors. The PCR contained 60 Vbeta and 13 Jbeta primers. The data were produced by immunoSEQ multiplex PCR, yet TCRdb's version contains in-frame clones alone and is incomplete. In the table there are under 200,000 clones, roughly 86% of which are singletons. Sequenced sample: PBMCs. The source of these receptors is a man aged 40-50 years in good health and CMV-seropositive.

The chain couples TRBV29-1 to TRBJ1-2; possible D gene TRBD1, 5 bases. CDR1 is SQVTM, CDR2 ANQGSEA, per germline. This CDR3 has 13 amino acids. V gave up 7 bases and J gave up 3 bases, with 15 bases separating them. This CDR3 is CSAGGEMDYGYTF. The CDR3 region has the DNA TGCAGCGCCGGAGGGGAAATGGACTATGGCTACACCTTC.

The chain joins TRBV2 to TRBJ2-2; TRBD1 matches at 9 bases. The germline gives CDR1 SNHLY, CDR2 FYNNEI. The CDR3 is 12 amino acids. J lost 5 bases, V lost 10 bases, and 2 bases had no gene match. The CDR3 region is CATGQGTGELFF. The CDR3 region has the DNA TGTGCCACGGGACAGGGAACCGGGGAGCTGTTTTTT.

Written as DNA, the CDR3 is TGTGCCAGCAGCCCGCAGGGGTGGGGCTACACCTTC. Encoded protein: CASSPQGWGYTF. The chain carries TRBV7-9 and TRBJ1-2, with TRBD1 as a possible D gene (6 bases). This CDR3 is built from 12 residues. From germline, CDR1 is SEHNR and CDR2 FQNEAQ (reference sequence). The V end lost 5 bases, the J end lost 8 bases, and 12 bases lay between the germline ends.

The CDR3 region has the DNA TGTGCCAGCAGCCCGGCGGACAGACCGGGCACCGGGGAGCTGTTTTTT. Translated: CASSPADRPGTGELFF. This rearrangement joins TRBV7-7 to TRBJ2-2; possibly TRBD1 for D (6 bases). This CDR3 has 16 residues. Per germline, CDR1 SSHAT and CDR2 FNYEAQ (reference sequence). Trimming left V 5 bases short and J 4 bases short, with 17 bases between.

For this clone: The limits of the CDR3 on the DNA are not certain, so only TCRdb's listed CDR3 is given. V is TRBV28 and J is TRBJ1-4; the tabulated D call, TRBD1, remains unverified against the DNA. The CDR3 totals 15 residues, both ends included. The germline V gene has CDR1 MDHEN and CDR2 SYDVKM. The CDR3 region is CASSTSGQGSEKLFF.

V is TRBV7-2 and J is TRBJ2-3; 11 bases are a match to TRBD1. Germline V gives CDR1 SGHTA, CDR2 FQGNSA. The CDR3 totals 16 residues. With 1 base clipped from V and 1 base from J, the junction kept 1 base outside the gene matches. CDR3: CASSLVGQGGTDTQYF. The CDR3 DNA reads as TGTGCCAGCAGCTTAGTGGGACAGGGGGGCACAGATACGCAGTATTTT.